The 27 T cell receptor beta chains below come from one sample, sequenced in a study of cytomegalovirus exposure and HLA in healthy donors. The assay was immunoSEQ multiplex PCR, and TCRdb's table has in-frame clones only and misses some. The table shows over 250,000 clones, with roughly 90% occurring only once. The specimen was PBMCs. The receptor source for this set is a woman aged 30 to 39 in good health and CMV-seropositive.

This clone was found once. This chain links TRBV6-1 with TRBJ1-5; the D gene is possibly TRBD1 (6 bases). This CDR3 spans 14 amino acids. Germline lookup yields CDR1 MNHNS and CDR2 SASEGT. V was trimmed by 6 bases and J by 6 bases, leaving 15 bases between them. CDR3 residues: CASRTWGAGQPQHF. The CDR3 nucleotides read TGTGCCAGCAGAACTTGGGGGGCTGGTCAGCCCCAGCATTTT.

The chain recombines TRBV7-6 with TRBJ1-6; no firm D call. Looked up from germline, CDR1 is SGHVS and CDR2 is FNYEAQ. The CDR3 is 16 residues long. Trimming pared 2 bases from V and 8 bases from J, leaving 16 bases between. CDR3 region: CASSLRLRSGDSPLHF. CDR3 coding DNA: TGTGCCAGCAGCTTAAGACTTAGGTCAGGAGATTCACCCCTCCACTTT. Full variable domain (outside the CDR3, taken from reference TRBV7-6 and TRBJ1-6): GAGVSQSPRYKVTKRGQDVALRCDPISGHVSLYWYRQALGQGPEFLTYFNYEAQQDKSGLPNDRFSAERPEGSISTLTIQRTEQRDSAMYRCASSLRLRSGDSPLHFGNGTRLTVT.

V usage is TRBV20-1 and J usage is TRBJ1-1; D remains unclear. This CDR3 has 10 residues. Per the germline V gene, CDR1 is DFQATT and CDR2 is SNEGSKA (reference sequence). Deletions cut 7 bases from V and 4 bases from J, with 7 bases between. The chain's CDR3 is CSVPVTEAFF. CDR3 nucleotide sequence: TGCAGTGTTCCAGTCACTGAAGCTTTCTTT.

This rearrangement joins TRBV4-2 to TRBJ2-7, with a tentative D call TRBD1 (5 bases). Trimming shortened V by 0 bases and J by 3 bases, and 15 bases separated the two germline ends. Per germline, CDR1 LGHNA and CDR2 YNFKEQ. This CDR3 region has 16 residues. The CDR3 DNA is TGTGCCAGCAGCCAAGAAGCCCAGAAAGGACACTACGAGCAGTACTTC. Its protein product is CASSQEAQKGHYEQYF.

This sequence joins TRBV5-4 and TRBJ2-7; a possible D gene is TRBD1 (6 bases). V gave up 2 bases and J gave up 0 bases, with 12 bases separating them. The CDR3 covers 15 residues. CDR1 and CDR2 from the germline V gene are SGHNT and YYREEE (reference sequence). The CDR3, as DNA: TGTGCCAGCAGCTTTCAGGGGTCTGCCTCCTACGAGCAGTACTTC. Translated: CASSFQGSASYEQYF.

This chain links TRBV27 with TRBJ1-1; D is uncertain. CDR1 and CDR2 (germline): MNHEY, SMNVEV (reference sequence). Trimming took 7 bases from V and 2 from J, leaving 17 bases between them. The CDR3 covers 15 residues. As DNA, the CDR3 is TGTGCCAGCAACCGACTGGGAGAGGGCAACACTGAAGCTTTCTTT. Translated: CASNRLGEGNTEAFF.

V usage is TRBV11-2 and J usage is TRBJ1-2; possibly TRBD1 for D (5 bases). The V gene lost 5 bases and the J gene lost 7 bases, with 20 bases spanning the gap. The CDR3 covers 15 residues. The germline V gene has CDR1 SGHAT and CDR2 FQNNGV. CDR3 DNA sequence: TGTGCCAGCAGCCCATTTAACGGGGGGACGAGTGGCTACACCTTC. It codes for CASSPFNGGTSGYTF.

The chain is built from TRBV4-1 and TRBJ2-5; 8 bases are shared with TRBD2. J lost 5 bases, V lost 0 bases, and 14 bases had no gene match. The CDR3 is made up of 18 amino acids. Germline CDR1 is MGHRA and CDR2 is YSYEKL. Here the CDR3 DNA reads TGCGCCAGCAGCCAAGATCGTACGGTGGCGGGGGGTTGGGAGACCCAGTACTTC. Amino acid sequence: CASSQDRTVAGGWETQYF.

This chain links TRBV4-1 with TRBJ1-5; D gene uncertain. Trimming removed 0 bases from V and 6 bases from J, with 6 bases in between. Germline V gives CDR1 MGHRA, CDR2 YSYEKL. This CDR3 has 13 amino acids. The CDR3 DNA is TGCGCCAGCAGCCAAGATCCCCGTCAGCCCCAGCATTTT. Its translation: CASSQDPRQPQHF.

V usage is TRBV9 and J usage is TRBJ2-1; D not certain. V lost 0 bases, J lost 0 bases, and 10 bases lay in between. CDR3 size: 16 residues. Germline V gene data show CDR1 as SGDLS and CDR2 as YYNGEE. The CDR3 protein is CASSVESRSSYNEQFF. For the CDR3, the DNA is TGTGCCAGCAGCGTAGAGTCGCGGAGCTCCTACAATGAGCAGTTCTTC.

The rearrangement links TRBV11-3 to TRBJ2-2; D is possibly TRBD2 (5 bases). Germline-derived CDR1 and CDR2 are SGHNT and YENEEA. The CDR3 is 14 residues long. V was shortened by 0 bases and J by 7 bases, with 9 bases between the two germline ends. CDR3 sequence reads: CASSLEGRGGELFF. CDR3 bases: TGTGCCAGCAGCTTAGAAGGTCGGGGCGGGGAGCTGTTTTTT.

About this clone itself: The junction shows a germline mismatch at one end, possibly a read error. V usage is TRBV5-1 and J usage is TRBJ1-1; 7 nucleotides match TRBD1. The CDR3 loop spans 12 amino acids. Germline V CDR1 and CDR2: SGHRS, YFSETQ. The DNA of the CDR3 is TGTGCCAGCAGCTCCTTGGACAGGGAAGCTTTCTTT. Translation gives CASSSLDREAFF.

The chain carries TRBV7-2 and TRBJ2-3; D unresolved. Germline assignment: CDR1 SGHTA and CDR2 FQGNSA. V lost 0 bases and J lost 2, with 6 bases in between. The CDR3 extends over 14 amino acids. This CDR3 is CASSLAFTTDTQYF. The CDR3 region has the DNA TGTGCCAGCAGCTTAGCATTCACCACAGATACGCAGTATTTT.

The DNA of the CDR3 is TGTGCCAGCAGCTCCCTGGCGCCCGAGCAGTACTTC. Its translation: CASSSLAPEQYF. This sequence joins TRBV5-6 and TRBJ2-7; no reliable D call. CDR3 length equals 12 residues. Germline CDR1 and CDR2: SGHDT and YYEEEE. Trimming shortened V by 3 bases and J by 6 bases, and 10 bases separated the two germline ends. The full variable domain, with the rest looked up from reference TRBV5-6 and TRBJ2-7, is DAGVTQSPTHLIKTRGQQVTLRCSPKSGHDTVSWYQQALGQGPQFIFQYYEEEERQRGNFPDRFSGHQFPNYSSELNVNALLLGDSALYLCASSSLAPEQYFGPGTRLTVT.

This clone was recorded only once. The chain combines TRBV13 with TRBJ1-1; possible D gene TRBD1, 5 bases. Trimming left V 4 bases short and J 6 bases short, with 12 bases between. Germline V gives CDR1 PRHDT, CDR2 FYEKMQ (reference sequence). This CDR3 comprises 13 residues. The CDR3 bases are TGTGCCAGCAGCTCCAGGGTTCACCCTGAAGCTTTCTTT. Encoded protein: CASSSRVHPEAFF. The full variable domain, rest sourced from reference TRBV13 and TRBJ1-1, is AAGVIQSPRHLIKEKRETATLKCYPIPRHDTVYWYQQGPGQDPQFLISFYEKMQSDKGSIPDRFSAQQFSDYHSELNMSSLELGDSALYFCASSSRVHPEAFFGQGTRLTVV.

CDR3: CASNDLGGSYEQYF. The CDR3 DNA is TGTGCCAGCAACGACCTAGGCGGGAGTTACGAGCAGTACTTC. V gene TRBV6-6 combines with J gene TRBJ2-7; TRBD2 matches at 7 bases. CDR3 size: 14 residues. The J segment lost 4 bases and the V segment lost 7 bases, leaving 10 bases of the junction unmatched. The germline gives CDR1 MNHNY, CDR2 SVGAGI (reference sequence).

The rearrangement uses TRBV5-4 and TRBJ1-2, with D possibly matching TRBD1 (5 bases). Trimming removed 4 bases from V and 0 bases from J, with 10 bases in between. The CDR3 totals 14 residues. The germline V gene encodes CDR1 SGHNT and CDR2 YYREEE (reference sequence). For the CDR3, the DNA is TGTGCCAGCAGCGTGGAGACAGCTAACTATGGCTACACCTTC. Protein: CASSVETANYGYTF.

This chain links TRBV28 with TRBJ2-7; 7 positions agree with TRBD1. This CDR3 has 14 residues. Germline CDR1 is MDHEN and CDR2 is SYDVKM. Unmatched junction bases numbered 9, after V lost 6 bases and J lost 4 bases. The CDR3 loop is CASSKTGSLYEQYF. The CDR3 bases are TGTGCCAGCAGCAAGACAGGGAGTTTGTACGAGCAGTACTTC.

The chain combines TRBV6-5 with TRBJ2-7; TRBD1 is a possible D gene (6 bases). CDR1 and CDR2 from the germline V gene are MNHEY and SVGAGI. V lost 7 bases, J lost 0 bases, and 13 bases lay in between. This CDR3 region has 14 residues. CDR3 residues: CASTSPTGSYEQYF. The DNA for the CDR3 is TGTGCCAGCACCTCCCCGACAGGCTCCTACGAGCAGTACTTC.

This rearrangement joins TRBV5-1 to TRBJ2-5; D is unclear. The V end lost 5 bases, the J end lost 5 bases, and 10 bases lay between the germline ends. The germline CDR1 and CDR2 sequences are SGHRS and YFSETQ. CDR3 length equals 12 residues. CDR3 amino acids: CASSQVGETQYF. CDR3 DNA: TGCGCCAGCAGTCAGGTGGGGGAGACCCAGTACTTC.

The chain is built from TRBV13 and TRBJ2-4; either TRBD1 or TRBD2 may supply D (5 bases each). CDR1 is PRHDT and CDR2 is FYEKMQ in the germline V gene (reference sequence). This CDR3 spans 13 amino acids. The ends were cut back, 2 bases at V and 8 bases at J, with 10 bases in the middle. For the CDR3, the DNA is TGTGCCAGCAGCTTACCGGGGCACGACATTCAGTACTTC. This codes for CASSLPGHDIQYF.

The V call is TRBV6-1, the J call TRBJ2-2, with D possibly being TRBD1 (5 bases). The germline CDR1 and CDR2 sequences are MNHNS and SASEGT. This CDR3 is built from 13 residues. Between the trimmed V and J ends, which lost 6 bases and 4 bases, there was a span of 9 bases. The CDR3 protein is CASSRVVTGELFF. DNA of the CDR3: TGTGCCAGCAGCAGGGTGGTCACCGGGGAGCTGTTTTTT.

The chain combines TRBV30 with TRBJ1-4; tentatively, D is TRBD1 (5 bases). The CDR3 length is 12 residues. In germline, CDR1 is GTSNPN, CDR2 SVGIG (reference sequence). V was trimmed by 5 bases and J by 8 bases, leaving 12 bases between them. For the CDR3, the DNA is TGTGCCTGGGGGGCGGTTAGGGAAAAACTGTTTTTT. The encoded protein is CAWGAVREKLFF.

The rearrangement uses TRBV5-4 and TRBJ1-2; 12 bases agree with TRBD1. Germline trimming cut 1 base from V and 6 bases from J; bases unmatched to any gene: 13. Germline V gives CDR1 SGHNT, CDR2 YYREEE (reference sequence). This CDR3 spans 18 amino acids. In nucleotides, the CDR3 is TGTGCCAGCAGCTTGAGGGACAGGGGGCGAATCGATTGGGATGGCTACACCTTC. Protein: CASSLRDRGRIDWDGYTF.

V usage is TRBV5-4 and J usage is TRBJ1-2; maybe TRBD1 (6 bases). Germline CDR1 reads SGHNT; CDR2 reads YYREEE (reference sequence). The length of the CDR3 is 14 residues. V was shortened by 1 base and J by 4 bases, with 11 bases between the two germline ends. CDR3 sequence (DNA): TGTGCCAGCAGCTTGATAAAGGACAGCTATGGCTACACCTTC. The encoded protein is CASSLIKDSYGYTF.

This CDR3 reads CSARGQAGINEKLFF. As DNA, the CDR3 is TGCAGCGCACGGGGACAGGCAGGAATCAATGAAAAACTGTTTTTT. The gene calls are TRBV29-1 and TRBJ1-4, with 8 bases identical to TRBD1. This CDR3 contains 15 residues. Germline V CDR1 and CDR2: SQVTM, ANQGSEA. Trimming at V came to 7 bases and at J to 5 bases, leaving 12 bases not matched to a gene.

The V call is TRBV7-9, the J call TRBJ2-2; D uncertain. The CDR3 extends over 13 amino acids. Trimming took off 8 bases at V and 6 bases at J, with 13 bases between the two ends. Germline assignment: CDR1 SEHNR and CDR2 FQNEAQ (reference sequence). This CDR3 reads CASGWSLSGELFF. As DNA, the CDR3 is TGTGCCAGCGGTTGGTCTTTGTCCGGGGAGCTGTTTTTT.